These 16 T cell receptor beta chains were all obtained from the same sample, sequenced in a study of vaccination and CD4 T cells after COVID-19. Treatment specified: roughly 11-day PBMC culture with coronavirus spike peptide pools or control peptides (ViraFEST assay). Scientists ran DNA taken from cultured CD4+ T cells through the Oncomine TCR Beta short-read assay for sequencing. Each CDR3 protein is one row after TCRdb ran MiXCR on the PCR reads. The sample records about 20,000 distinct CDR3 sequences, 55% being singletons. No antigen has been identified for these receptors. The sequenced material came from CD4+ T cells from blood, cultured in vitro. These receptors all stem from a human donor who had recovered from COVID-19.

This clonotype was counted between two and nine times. CDR3 coding DNA: TGTGCCATCGGGTGGGACAGTTCTTACGAGCAGTACTTC. Residues: CAIGWDSSYEQYF. This chain uses TRBV10-3 with TRBJ2-7; 7 nucleotides line up with TRBD1. Trimming cost V 8 bases and J 4 bases; bases outside gene matches: 8. Germline V gives CDR1 ENHRY, CDR2 SYGVKD. This CDR3 region has 13 residues.

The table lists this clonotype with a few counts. CDR3 sequence reads: CASSLRDRENTEAFF. The CDR3 DNA follows: TGTGCCAGCAGCTTAAGGGACAGGGAAAACACTGAAGCTTTCTTT. This rearrangement joins TRBV7-9 to TRBJ1-1; 9 nucleotides match TRBD1. V trimming: 2 bases; J trimming: 2 bases; junction bases outside the gene matches: 3. The germline V gene encodes CDR1 SEHNR and CDR2 FQNEAQ (reference sequence). This CDR3 region has 15 residues. The whole variable domain, filled in from reference TRBV7-9 and TRBJ1-1, reads DTGVSQNPRHKITKRGQNVTFRCDPISEHNRLYWYRQTLGQGPEFLTYFQNEAQLEKSRLLSDRFSAERPKGSFSTLEIQRTEQGDSAMYLCASSLRDRENTEAFFGQGTRLTVV.

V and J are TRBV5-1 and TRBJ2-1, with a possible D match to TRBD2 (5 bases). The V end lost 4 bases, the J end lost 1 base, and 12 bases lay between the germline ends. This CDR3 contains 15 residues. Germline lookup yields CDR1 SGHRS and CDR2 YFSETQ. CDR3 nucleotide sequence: TGCGCCAGCAGCCCGAACGGGGATTCCTACAATGAGCAGTTCTTC. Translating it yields CASSPNGDSYNEQFF.

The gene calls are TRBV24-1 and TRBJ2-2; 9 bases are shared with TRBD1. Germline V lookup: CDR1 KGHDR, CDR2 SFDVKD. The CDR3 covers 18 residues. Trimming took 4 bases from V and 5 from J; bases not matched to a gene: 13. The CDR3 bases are TGTGCCACCAGTGACCCCCCGGGACAGGGTTCGGCAACCGGGGAGCTGTTTTTT. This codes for CATSDPPGQGSATGELFF.

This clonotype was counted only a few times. In DNA form, the CDR3 reads TGTGCCAGCAGGCCCGGGACTAGCGGGAGGGCCCTCTACAATGAGCAGTTCTTC. This codes for CASRPGTSGRALYNEQFF. The chain is built from TRBV6-1 and TRBJ2-1; 16 bases agree with TRBD2. Germline V gene lookup returns CDR1 MNHNS and CDR2 SASEGT. V lost 6 bases, J lost 3 bases, and 8 bases stayed unmatched. The CDR3 length is 18 residues.

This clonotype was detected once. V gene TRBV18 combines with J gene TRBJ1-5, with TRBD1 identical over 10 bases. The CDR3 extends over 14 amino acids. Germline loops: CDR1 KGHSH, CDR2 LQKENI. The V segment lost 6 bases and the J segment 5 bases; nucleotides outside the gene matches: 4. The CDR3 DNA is TGTGCCAGCTCGAGACAGGGGGCGGATCAGCCCCAGCATTTT. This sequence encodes CASSRQGADQPQHF. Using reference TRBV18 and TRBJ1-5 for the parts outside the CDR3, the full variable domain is NAGVMQNPRHLVRRRGQEARLRCSPMKGHSHVYWYRQLPEEGLKFMVYLQKENIIDESGMPKERFSAEFPKEGPSILRIQQVVRGDSAAYFCASSRQGADQPQHFGDGTRLSIL.

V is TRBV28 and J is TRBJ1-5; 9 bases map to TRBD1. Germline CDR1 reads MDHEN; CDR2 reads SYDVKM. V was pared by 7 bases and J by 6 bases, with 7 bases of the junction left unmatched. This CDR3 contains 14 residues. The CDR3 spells CASNPGTGIQPQHF. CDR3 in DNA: TGTGCCAGCAATCCCGGGACAGGGATTCAGCCCCAGCATTTT.

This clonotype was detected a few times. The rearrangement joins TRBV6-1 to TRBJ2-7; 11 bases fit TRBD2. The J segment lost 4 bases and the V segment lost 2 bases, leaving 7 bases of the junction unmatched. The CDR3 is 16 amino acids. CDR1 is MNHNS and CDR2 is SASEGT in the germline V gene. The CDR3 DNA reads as TGTGCCAGCAGTGAATTGTCTAGCGGGGGGAGATACGAGCAGTACTTC. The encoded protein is CASSELSSGGRYEQYF.

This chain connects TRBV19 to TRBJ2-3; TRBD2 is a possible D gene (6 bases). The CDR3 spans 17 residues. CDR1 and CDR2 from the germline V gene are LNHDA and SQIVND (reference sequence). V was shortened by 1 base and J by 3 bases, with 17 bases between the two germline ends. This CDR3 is CASSIGPGLRATDTQYF. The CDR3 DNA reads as TGTGCCAGTAGTATAGGGCCGGGACTCCGGGCGACAGATACGCAGTATTTT.

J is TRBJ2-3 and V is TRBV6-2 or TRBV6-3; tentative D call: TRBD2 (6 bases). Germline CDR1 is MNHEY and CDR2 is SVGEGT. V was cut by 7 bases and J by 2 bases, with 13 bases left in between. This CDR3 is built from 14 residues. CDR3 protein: CASTGDSLTDTQYF. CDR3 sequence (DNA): TGTGCCAGCACGGGGGACTCACTCACAGATACGCAGTATTTT.

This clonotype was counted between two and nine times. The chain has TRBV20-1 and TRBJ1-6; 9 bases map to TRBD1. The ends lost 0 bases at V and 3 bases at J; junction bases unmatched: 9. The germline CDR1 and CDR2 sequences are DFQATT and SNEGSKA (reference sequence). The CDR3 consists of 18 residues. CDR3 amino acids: CSARDHGQGLYYNSPLHF. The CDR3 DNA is TGCAGTGCTAGAGATCACGGACAGGGGTTATACTATAATTCACCCCTCCACTTT.

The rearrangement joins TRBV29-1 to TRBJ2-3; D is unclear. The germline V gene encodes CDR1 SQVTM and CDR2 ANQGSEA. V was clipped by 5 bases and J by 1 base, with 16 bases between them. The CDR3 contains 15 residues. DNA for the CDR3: TGCAGCGTTACCCGTGAGGTCCTACGCACAGATACGCAGTATTTT. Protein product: CSVTREVLRTDTQYF.

CDR3 amino acids: CASTRKRAGQGADQPQHF. Written as DNA, the CDR3 is TGTGCCAGTACCCGAAAAAGGGCCGGACAGGGGGCCGATCAGCCCCAGCATTTT. The gene calls are TRBV19 and TRBJ1-5; TRBD1 matches at 11 bases. Losses at the gene ends were 7 bases for V and 5 bases for J; bases not matched to a gene: 16. This CDR3 comprises 18 residues. In germline, CDR1 is LNHDA, CDR2 SQIVND (reference sequence).

Here the CDR3 reads CASSPWTSGSYEQYF. The CDR3 DNA is TGTGCCAGCAGTCCGTGGACTAGCGGGAGTTACGAGCAGTACTTC. V usage is TRBV27 and J usage is TRBJ2-7, with TRBD2 identical over 13 bases. The CDR3 extends over 15 amino acids. CDR1 is MNHEY, CDR2 SMNVEV, per germline (reference sequence). The ends lost 5 bases at V and 4 bases at J; junction bases unmatched: 5.

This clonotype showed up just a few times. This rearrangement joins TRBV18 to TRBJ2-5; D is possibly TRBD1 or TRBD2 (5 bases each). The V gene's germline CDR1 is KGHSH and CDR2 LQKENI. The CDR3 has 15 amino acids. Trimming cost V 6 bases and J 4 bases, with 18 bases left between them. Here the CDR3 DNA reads TGTGCCAGCTCTCCTGGGACCGACCAGTCAGAGACCCAGTACTTC. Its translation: CASSPGTDQSETQYF.

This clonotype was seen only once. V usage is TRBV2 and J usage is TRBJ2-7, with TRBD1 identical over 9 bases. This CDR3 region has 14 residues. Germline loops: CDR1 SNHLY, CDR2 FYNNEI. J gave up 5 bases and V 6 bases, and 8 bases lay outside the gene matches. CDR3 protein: CASSRTGGFDEQYF. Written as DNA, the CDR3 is TGTGCCAGCAGCCGCACAGGGGGCTTCGACGAGCAGTACTTC.